Listed here are 2 T cell receptor beta chains from one sample, sequenced in a study of cytomegalovirus exposure and HLA in healthy donors. Here immunoSEQ multiplex PCR was the method, and the copy in TCRdb shows in-frame clones only, minus some. In the table there are about 120,000 clones, around nine tenths of which are singletons. The sequenced material came from PBMCs. These receptors all stem from a man aged 18 to 30 in good health and CMV-seropositive.

Only one count was recorded for this clone. The rearrangement uses TRBV2 and TRBJ2-1, with unresolved D. The CDR3 is 14 amino acids. Germline assignment: CDR1 SNHLY and CDR2 FYNNEI. V was shortened by 4 bases and J by 0 bases, with 7 bases between the two germline ends. The CDR3 sequence: CASSGTSSYNEQFF. CDR3 in DNA: TGTGCCAGCAGTGGAACGAGCTCCTACAATGAGCAGTTCTTC.

The chain employs TRBV6-5 and TRBJ2-1; possibly TRBD2 for D (6 bases). Germline V lookup: CDR1 MNHEY, CDR2 SVGAGI. CDR3 size: 15 residues. V lost 7 bases to trimming and J lost 2 bases, with 15 bases between them. CDR3 DNA sequence: TGTGCCAGCACCCCGGGGGTGGACGCCTACAATGAGCAGTTCTTC. It translates to CASTPGVDAYNEQFF.